These 17 T cell receptor beta chains came from one sample sequenced in a study of blood T cell repertoires in COVID-19. Here immunoSEQ multiplex PCR was the method, and the copy in TCRdb shows in-frame clones only, minus some. Here the sample spans fewer than 300,000 clones, over 75% being singletons. The material sequenced was PBMCs or T cells enriched from blood (not recorded which). These TCRs come from a woman aged 30 to 39 who had recovered from COVID-19.

In its sample, this clone was seen once. The V and J genes are TRBV2 and TRBJ1-2; the D gene is possibly TRBD1 (5 bases). The V gene's germline CDR1 is SNHLY and CDR2 FYNNEI. CDR3 length: 16 residues. Trimming cost V 3 bases and J 0 bases, with 14 bases left between them. In DNA form, the CDR3 reads TGTGCCAGCAGTGAGTCCCGGGGGACTTCTAACTATGGCTACACCTTC. Translating gives CASSESRGTSNYGYTF.

V is TRBV24-1 and J is TRBJ2-1, with D maybe TRBD2 (6 bases). Trimming took 9 bases from V and 0 from J, leaving 14 bases between them. Germline CDR1 reads KGHDR; CDR2 reads SFDVKD. This CDR3 spans 15 amino acids. CDR3 coding DNA: TGTGCCACCTCGGGAGCCCAACCCTCCTACAATGAGCAGTTCTTC. Protein: CATSGAQPSYNEQFF.

The CDR3 bases are TGTGCCAGCAGCAAGACAGGGACTAGCAATCAGCCCCAGCATTTT. Its protein is CASSKTGTSNQPQHF. This chain links TRBV28 with TRBJ1-5, with 7 bases that match TRBD1. Germline assignment: CDR1 MDHEN and CDR2 SYDVKM. The CDR3 contains 15 residues. The V segment lost 6 bases and the J segment 0 bases; nucleotides outside the gene matches: 5.

This chain connects TRBV19 to TRBJ1-6; 9 nucleotides align to TRBD1. The V gene end was trimmed by 5 bases and the J gene end by 2 bases; junction bases not matched to a gene: 4. The germline V gene encodes CDR1 LNHDA and CDR2 SQIVND (reference sequence). The CDR3 runs 16 residues. The CDR3 region is CASSPRTGAYNSPLHF. As DNA, the CDR3 is TGTGCCAGTAGTCCCCGGACAGGGGCCTATAATTCACCCCTCCACTTT. Filled out from reference TRBV19 and TRBJ1-6, the complete variable domain reads DGGITQSPKYLFRKEGQNVTLSCEQNLNHDAMYWYRQDPGQGLRLIYYSQIVNDFQKGDIAEGYSVSREKKESFPLTVTSAQKNPTAFYLCASSPRTGAYNSPLHFGNGTRLTVT.

V and J are TRBV9 and TRBJ2-1, with D perhaps TRBD1 (6 bases). The CDR3 consists of 15 residues. CDR1 and CDR2 (germline): SGDLS, YYNGEE. Trimming left V 0 bases short and J 7 bases short, with 14 bases between. In DNA, the CDR3 is TGTGCCAGCAGCGTAGCTCTCGTACAGGGTAATGAGCAGTTCTTC. This encodes CASSVALVQGNEQFF.

This chain connects TRBV16 to TRBJ1-2, with D possibly being TRBD1 (5 bases). From germline, CDR1 is KGHSY and CDR2 FQNENV. V lost 4 bases to trimming and J lost 4 bases, with 10 bases between them. The CDR3 sequence is 13 residues long. The CDR3 is CASSLDSFYGYTF. The CDR3 coding sequence is TGTGCCAGCAGCCTAGACAGCTTCTATGGCTACACCTTC.

CDR3: CASSLGLAVLSHEQFF. For the CDR3, the DNA is TGCGCCAGCAGCTTGGGACTAGCGGTACTATCCCATGAGCAGTTCTTC. The chain has TRBV5-1 and TRBJ2-1, with 9 bases matching TRBD2. This CDR3 has 16 residues. With 0 bases clipped from V and 8 bases from J, the junction kept 9 bases outside the gene matches. The germline CDR1 and CDR2 sequences are SGHRS and YFSETQ.

This chain joins TRBV10-1 and TRBJ2-1, with 10 bases fitting TRBD2. CDR3 length equals 18 residues. The germline V gene has CDR1 WNHNN and CDR2 SYGVQD (reference sequence). J was trimmed by 9 bases and V by 4 bases; bases with no gene match: 18. Written as DNA, the CDR3 is TGCGCCAGCAGTGGGGGCCGCTTGGGAGCGGGAGGGCCGATTGAGCAGTTCTTC. Its translation: CASSGGRLGAGGPIEQFF.

The count of this clone is one. The CDR3: CASLDSTSGSRNEQFF. The CDR3 DNA follows: TGTGCCAGTTTAGACTCGACTAGCGGGAGTCGCAATGAGCAGTTCTTC. The rearrangement uses TRBV28 and TRBJ2-1; 12 bases fit TRBD2. The CDR3 covers 16 residues. Losses at the gene ends were 9 bases for V and 6 bases for J; bases not matched to a gene: 12. CDR1 and CDR2 (germline): MDHEN, SYDVKM.

The chain has TRBV7-2 and TRBJ2-2; TRBD2 matches 7 bases. The CDR3 spans 14 residues. The V gene end was trimmed by 5 bases and the J gene end by 4 bases; junction bases not matched to a gene: 4. Germline CDR1 reads SGHTA; CDR2 reads FQGNSA. CDR3 bases: TGTGCCAGCAGCCCACTAGCGTCCACCGGGGAGCTGTTTTTT. Residues: CASSPLASTGELFF.

The rearrangement joins TRBV5-6 to TRBJ2-5, with 11 bases matching TRBD2. This CDR3 spans 15 amino acids. In germline, CDR1 is SGHDT, CDR2 YYEEEE. With V trimmed by 0 bases and J by 5 bases, 3 bases remained unmatched. CDR3 in DNA: TGTGCCAGCAGCTTGGGACTAGCGGGATGGGAGACCCAGTACTTC. It is translated as CASSLGLAGWETQYF.

V and J are TRBV3-1 (or the pseudogene TRBV3-2) and TRBJ2-2; 9 bases are shared with TRBD1. After removal of 0 bases from V and 6 bases from J, the junction contained 2 bases not matched to a gene. The germline V gene encodes CDR1 LGHDT and CDR2 YNNKEL (reference sequence). The CDR3 contains 15 residues. CDR3 amino acids: CASSQETGGSGELFF. CDR3 sequence (DNA): TGTGCCAGCAGCCAAGAGACAGGGGGATCCGGGGAGCTGTTTTTT.

CDR3 in DNA: TGTGCCAGCAGCGGCGACAGTTTCTATGGCTACACCTTC. It specifies CASSGDSFYGYTF. The chain carries TRBV5-4 and TRBJ1-2; perhaps TRBD1 as D (5 bases). Per the germline V gene, CDR1 is SGHNT and CDR2 is YYREEE (reference sequence). The CDR3 consists of 13 residues. V lost 4 bases and J 4 bases, leaving 11 bases between the germline ends. The variable domain in full, completed from reference TRBV5-4 and TRBJ1-2, reads ETGVTQSPTHLIKTRGQQVTLRCSSQSGHNTVSWYQQALGQGPQFIFQYYREEENGRGNFPPRFSGLQFPNYSSELNVNALELDDSALYLCASSGDSFYGYTFGSGTRLTVV.

CDR3 nucleotides: TGTGCCAGCAGTTTATCGGTACGGAGGACTCAATACACCGGGGAGCTGTTTTTT. It translates to CASSLSVRRTQYTGELFF. The chain employs TRBV27 and TRBJ2-2; possibly TRBD2 for D (5 bases). Germline CDR1 and CDR2: MNHEY and SMNVEV (reference sequence). V lost 0 bases and J 3 bases, leaving 17 bases between the germline ends. There are 18 residues in the CDR3.

The rearrangement uses TRBV7-2 and TRBJ1-4, with 8 bases aligning to TRBD1. The CDR3 spans 13 residues. Germline V gives CDR1 SGHTA, CDR2 FQGNSA. With V trimmed by 5 bases and J by 8 bases, 4 bases remained unmatched. The CDR3 DNA sequence: TGTGCCAGCAGCCCGGACAGGGTCGAAAAACTGTTTTTT. As protein: CASSPDRVEKLFF. The full variable domain, with the rest looked up from reference TRBV7-2 and TRBJ1-4, is GAGVSQSPSNKVTEKGKDVELRCDPISGHTALYWYRQSLGQGLEFLIYFQGNSAPDKSGLPSDRFSAERTGGSVSTLTIQRTQQEDSAVYLCASSPDRVEKLFFGSGTQLSVL.

This rearrangement joins TRBV27 to TRBJ1-1; D not certain. Germline assignment: CDR1 MNHEY and CDR2 SMNVEV (reference sequence). This CDR3 comprises 12 residues. The V end lost 1 base, the J end lost 8 bases, and 8 bases lay between the germline ends. CDR3 DNA sequence: TGTGCCAGCAGTTTATTAGGCGGGGAAGCTTTCTTT. It codes for CASSLLGGEAFF.

This chain connects TRBV28 to TRBJ1-2; TRBD1 matches 8 bases. This CDR3 is 15 amino acids long. V shed 3 bases, J shed 3 bases, and the junction held 6 bases outside the gene matches. Germline assignment: CDR1 MDHEN and CDR2 SYDVKM. CDR3 bases: TGTGCCAGCAGTTTCCCCGGACAGGGAGACTATGGCTACACCTTC. Translated, it gives CASSFPGQGDYGYTF.